The 9 T cell receptor beta chains presented below share a single source sample, sequenced in a study of blood T cell repertoires in COVID-19. TCRdb keeps only in-frame clones here, not all; method: immunoSEQ multiplex PCR. The table lists more than 85,000 clones, roughly four fifths of them singletons. Sequencing used peripheral blood. These receptors came from a woman aged 60-75 years with acute or convalescent COVID-19.

The V gene is TRBV4-3, the J gene TRBJ2-7; 7 positions agree with TRBD1. The CDR3 loop spans 14 amino acids. Germline values: CDR1 LGHNA, CDR2 YSLEER. The V segment lost 3 bases and the J segment 1 base; nucleotides outside the gene matches: 3. The CDR3 DNA follows: TGCGCCAGCAGCCAGGGACAGCGGTCCTACGAGCAGTACTTC. Translating gives CASSQGQRSYEQYF.

In regard to this clone: Compared with germline, one end of the junction differs, possibly owing to a read error. This rearrangement joins TRBV12-3 or TRBV12-4 to TRBJ2-7, with TRBD2 matching over 14 bases. The CDR3 is 13 amino acids. The CDR3 region has the DNA TGTGCCAGCAGTTTGACTAGCGGGGGGGAACGGAACTTC. This translates into CASSLTSGGERNF.

The rearrangement joins TRBV30 to TRBJ2-5, with 8 bases lining up with TRBD2. This CDR3 comprises 16 residues. Germline-derived CDR1 and CDR2 are GTSNPN and SVGIG (reference sequence). With 1 base clipped from V and 2 bases from J, the junction kept 9 bases outside the gene matches. In DNA, the CDR3 is TGTGCCTGGAGTGCCGGACTAGCCCGAACTCAAGAGACCCAGTACTTC. Amino acid sequence: CAWSAGLARTQETQYF.

The chain joins TRBV11-2 to TRBJ1-2, with D perhaps TRBD1 (5 bases). The germline CDR1 and CDR2 sequences are SGHAT and FQNNGV. The CDR3 consists of 15 residues. Trimming took 0 bases from V and 3 from J, leaving 11 bases between them. This CDR3 reads CASSLDPAGYYGYTF. The CDR3 DNA is TGTGCCAGCAGCTTAGATCCTGCAGGGTACTATGGCTACACCTTC.

The V gene is TRBV11-1, the J gene TRBJ2-2; 7 bases line up with TRBD1. The CDR3 has 14 residues. The germline V gene encodes CDR1 SGHAT and CDR2 FQDESV (reference sequence). V lost 6 bases, J lost 6 bases, and 7 bases stayed unmatched. The CDR3 is CASRGTADAGELFF. The CDR3 DNA sequence: TGTGCCAGCAGAGGGACAGCGGACGCCGGGGAGCTGTTTTTT.

This clone has a handful of counts. The rearrangement uses TRBV3-1 (or the pseudogene TRBV3-2) and TRBJ2-7, with a weak D call TRBD2 (6 bases). The germline V gene has CDR1 LGHDT and CDR2 YNNKEL (reference sequence). The length of the CDR3 is 14 residues. V was trimmed by 2 bases and J by 2 bases, leaving 10 bases between them. CDR3 sequence: CASSQPGLTYEQYF. CDR3 in DNA: TGTGCCAGCAGCCAACCGGGACTTACCTACGAGCAGTACTTC.

The chain is built from TRBV18 and TRBJ2-1, with a tentative D call TRBD1 (6 bases). Per the germline V gene, CDR1 is KGHSH and CDR2 is LQKENI. CDR3 length: 15 residues. Deletions cut 4 bases from V and 2 bases from J, with 12 bases between. The CDR3 DNA sequence: TGTGCCAGCTCACGCCCCGGGACAACCTACAATGAGCAGTTCTTC. Translating it yields CASSRPGTTYNEQFF.

This chain uses TRBV28 with TRBJ1-4, with D uncertain. V was shortened by 2 bases and J by 4 bases, with 8 bases between the two germline ends. Germline V gene lookup returns CDR1 MDHEN and CDR2 SYDVKM. The CDR3 loop spans 14 amino acids. The CDR3 nucleotides are TGTGCCAGCAGTTTACGGGGAGGTAATGAAAAACTGTTTTTT. Translated: CASSLRGGNEKLFF. Filled out from reference TRBV28 and TRBJ1-4, the complete variable domain reads DVKVTQSSRYLVKRTGEKVFLECVQDMDHENMFWYRQDPGLGLRLIYFSYDVKMKEKGDIPEGYSVSREKKERFSLILESASTNQTSMYLCASSLRGGNEKLFFGSGTQLSVL.

This clone has only a few counts. CDR3 nucleotide sequence: TGCGCCAGCAGCTTGGGGACAGGGGAAGCAGATACGCAGTATTTT. It translates to CASSLGTGEADTQYF. V gene TRBV5-1 combines with J gene TRBJ2-3, with 9 positions matching TRBD1. This CDR3 is built from 15 residues. V lost 0 bases, J lost 4 bases, and 3 bases stayed unmatched. Germline loops: CDR1 SGHRS, CDR2 YFSETQ.